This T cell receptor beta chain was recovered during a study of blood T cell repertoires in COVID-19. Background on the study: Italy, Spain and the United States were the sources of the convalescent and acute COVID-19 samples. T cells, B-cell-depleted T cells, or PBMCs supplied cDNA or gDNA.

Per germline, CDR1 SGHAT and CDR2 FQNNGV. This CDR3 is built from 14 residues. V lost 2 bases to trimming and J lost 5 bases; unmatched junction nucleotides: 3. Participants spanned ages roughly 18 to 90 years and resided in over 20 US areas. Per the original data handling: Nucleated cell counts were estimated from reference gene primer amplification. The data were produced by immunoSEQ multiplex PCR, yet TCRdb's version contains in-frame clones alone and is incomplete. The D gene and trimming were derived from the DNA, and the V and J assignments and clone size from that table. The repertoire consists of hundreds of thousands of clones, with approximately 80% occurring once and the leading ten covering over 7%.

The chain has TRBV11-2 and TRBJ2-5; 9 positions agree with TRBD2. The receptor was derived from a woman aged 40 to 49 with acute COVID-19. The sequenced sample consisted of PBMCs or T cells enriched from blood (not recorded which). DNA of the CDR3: TGTGCCAGCAGCTTAATGACTAGCGGTGAGACCCAGTACTTC. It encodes CASSLMTSGETQYF. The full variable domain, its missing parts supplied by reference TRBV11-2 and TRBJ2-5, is EAGVAQSPRYKIIEKRQSVAFWCNPISGHATLYWYQQILGQGPKLLIQFQNNGVVDDSQLPKDRFSAERLKGVDSTLKIQPAKLEDSAVYLCASSLMTSGETQYFGPGTRLLVL.